This T cell receptor beta chain appears in the sequencing data of a study of cytomegalovirus exposure and HLA in healthy donors. Overall study findings and caveats: Most of the TCR beta V segments (in an earlier analysis) were productive either about 87% or about 30% of the time. Most TCRs appeared rarely, but some public TCRs recurred in many donors.

This clone occurred a few times. Its antigen is as yet unknown. The PCR made use of 60 Vbeta and 13 Jbeta primers. Only in-frame clones appear in the TCRdb table, and some are missing; sequencing was by immunoSEQ multiplex PCR. The sample gives about 160,000 clones, 80% of which show up once; around 4.3% is in the top ten. V was pared by 4 bases and J by 12 bases, with 9 bases of the junction left unmatched. Germline V lookup: CDR1 SGHDT, CDR2 YYEEEE. CDR3 length: 12 residues. The rearrangement links TRBV5-6 to TRBJ1-2; 7 bases agree with TRBD1. This TCR was sampled from a man in his thirties or forties in good health and CMV-seronegative. Sequenced material: PBMCs. Written as DNA, the CDR3 is TGTGCCAGCAGCCAGGGGGACGGTCGGAACACCTTC. Translated, it gives CASSQGDGRNTF.